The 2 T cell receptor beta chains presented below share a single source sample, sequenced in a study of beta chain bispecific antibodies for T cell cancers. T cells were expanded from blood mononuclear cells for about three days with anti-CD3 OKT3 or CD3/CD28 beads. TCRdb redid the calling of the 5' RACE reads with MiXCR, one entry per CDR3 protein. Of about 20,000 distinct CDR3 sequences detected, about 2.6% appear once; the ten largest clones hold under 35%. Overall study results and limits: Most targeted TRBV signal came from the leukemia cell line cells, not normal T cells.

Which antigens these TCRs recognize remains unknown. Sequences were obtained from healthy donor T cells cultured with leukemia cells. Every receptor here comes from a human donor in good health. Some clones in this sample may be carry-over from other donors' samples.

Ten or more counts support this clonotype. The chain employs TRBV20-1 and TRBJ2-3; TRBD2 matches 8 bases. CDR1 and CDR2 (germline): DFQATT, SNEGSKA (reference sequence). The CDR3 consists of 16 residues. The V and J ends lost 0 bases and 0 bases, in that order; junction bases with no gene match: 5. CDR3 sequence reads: CSARDMTSASTDTQYF. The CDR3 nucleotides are TGCAGTGCTAGAGACATGACTAGCGCTAGCACAGATACGCAGTATTTT.

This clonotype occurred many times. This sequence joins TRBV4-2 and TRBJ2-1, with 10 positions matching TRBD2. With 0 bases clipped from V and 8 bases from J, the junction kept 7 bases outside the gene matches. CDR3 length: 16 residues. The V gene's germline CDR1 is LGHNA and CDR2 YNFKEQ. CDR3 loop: CASSQEKRGGIDEQFF. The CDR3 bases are TGTGCCAGCAGCCAAGAGAAGCGGGGGGGTATAGATGAGCAGTTCTTC.